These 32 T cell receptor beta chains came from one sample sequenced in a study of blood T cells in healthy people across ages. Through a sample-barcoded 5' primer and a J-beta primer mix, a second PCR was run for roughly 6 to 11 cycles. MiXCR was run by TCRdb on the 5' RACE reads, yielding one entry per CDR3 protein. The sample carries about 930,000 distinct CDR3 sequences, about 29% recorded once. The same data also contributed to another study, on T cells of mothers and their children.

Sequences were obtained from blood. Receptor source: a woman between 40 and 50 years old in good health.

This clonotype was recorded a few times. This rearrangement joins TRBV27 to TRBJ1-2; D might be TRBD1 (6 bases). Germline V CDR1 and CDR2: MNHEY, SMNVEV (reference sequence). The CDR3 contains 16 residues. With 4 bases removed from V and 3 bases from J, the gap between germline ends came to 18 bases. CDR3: CASSYGGLESDYGYTF. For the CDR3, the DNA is TGTGCCAGCAGTTATGGGGGCTTAGAATCGGACTATGGCTACACCTTC.

The chain's CDR3 is CASSEDLAVSGANVLTF. As DNA, the CDR3 is TGTGCCAGCAGTGAGGATTTGGCAGTCTCTGGGGCCAACGTCCTGACTTTC. The V gene is TRBV2, the J gene TRBJ2-6; D is uncertain. The V gene's germline CDR1 is SNHLY and CDR2 FYNNEI. The CDR3 is made up of 17 amino acids. V gave up 3 bases and J gave up 0 bases, with 12 bases separating them.

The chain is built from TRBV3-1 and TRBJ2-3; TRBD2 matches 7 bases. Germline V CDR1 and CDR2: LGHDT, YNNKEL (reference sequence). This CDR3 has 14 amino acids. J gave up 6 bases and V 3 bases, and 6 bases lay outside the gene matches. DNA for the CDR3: TGTGCCAGCAGCCAGGGGGACTACCGGGATACGCAGTATTTT. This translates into CASSQGDYRDTQYF.

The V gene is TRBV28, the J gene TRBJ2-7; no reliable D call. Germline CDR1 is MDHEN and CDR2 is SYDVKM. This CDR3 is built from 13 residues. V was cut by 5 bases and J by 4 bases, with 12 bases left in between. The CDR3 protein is CASSEATRYEQYF. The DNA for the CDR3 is TGTGCCAGCAGTGAAGCTACACGGTACGAGCAGTACTTC. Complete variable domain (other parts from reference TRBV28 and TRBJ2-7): DVKVTQSSRYLVKRTGEKVFLECVQDMDHENMFWYRQDPGLGLRLIYFSYDVKMKEKGDIPEGYSVSREKKERFSLILESASTNQTSMYLCASSEATRYEQYFGPGTRLTVT.

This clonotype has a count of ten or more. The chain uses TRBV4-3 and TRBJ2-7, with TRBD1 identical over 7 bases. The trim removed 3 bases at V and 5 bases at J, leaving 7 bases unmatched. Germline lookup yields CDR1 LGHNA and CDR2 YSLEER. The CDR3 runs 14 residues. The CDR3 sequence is CASSQARGIHEQYF. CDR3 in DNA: TGCGCCAGCAGCCAGGCCAGGGGGATCCACGAGCAGTACTTC.

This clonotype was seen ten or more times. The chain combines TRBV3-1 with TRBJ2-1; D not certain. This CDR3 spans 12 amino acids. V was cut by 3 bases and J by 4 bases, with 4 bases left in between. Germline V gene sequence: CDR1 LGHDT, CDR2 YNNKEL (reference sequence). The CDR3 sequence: CASSQGYNEQFF. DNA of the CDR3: TGTGCCAGCAGCCAGGGTTACAATGAGCAGTTCTTC.

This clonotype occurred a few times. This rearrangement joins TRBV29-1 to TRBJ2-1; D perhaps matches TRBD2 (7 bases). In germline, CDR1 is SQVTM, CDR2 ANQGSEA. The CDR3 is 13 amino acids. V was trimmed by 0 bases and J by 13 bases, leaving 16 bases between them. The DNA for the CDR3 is TGCAGCGTTGAAGACGAGGGGGGGGCCGGACAGTTCTTC. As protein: CSVEDEGGAGQFF.

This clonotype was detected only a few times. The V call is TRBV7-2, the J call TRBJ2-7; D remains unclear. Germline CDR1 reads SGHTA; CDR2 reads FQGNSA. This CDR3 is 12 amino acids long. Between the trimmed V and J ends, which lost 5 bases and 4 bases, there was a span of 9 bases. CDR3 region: CASSHRAYEQYF. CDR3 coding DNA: TGTGCCAGCAGCCATAGAGCTTACGAGCAGTACTTC.

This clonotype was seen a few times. CDR3 bases: TGTGCCAGCAGTTTATCGGGTGGAATCACTGAAGCTTTCTTT. As protein: CASSLSGGITEAFF. The rearrangement links TRBV27 to TRBJ1-1; D remains ambiguous. V was shortened by 0 bases and J by 4 bases, with 9 bases between the two germline ends. The CDR3 loop spans 14 amino acids. The germline CDR1 and CDR2 sequences are MNHEY and SMNVEV (reference sequence).

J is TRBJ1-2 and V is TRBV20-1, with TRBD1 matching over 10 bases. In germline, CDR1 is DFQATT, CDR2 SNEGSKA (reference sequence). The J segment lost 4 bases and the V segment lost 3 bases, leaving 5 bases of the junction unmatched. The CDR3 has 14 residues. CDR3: CSARGDRGFYGYTF. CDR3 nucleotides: TGCAGTGCTAGGGGGGACAGGGGATTCTATGGCTACACCTTC.

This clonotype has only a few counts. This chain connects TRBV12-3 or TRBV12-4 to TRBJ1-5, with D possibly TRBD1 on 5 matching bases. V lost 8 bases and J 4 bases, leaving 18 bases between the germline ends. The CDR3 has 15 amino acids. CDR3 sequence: CASADQGLSNQPQHF. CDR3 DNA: TGTGCCAGCGCGGATCAGGGATTATCTAATCAGCCCCAGCATTTT.

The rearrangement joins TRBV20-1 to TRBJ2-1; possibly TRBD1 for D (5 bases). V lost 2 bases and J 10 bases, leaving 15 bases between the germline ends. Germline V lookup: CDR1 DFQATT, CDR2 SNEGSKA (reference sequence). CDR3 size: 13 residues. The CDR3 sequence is CSARYVRAYEQFF. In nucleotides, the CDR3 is TGCAGTGCTAGATACGTCAGGGCCTACGAGCAGTTCTTC.

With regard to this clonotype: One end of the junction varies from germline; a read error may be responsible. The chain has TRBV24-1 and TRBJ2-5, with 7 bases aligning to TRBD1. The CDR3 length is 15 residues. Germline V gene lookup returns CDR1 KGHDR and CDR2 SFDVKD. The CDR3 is CVTSDRGGQAGTQYF. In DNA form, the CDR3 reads TGTGTCACCAGTGATCGCGGCGGACAGGCGGGGACCCAGTACTTC.

The CDR3 bases are TGTGCCTGGACTACAGGGGACAACTATGGCTACACCTTC. This gives the protein CAWTTGDNYGYTF. V usage is TRBV30 and J usage is TRBJ1-2; 7 bases fit TRBD1. CDR1 is GTSNPN, CDR2 SVGIG, per germline (reference sequence). The CDR3 is made up of 13 amino acids. V trimming: 4 bases; J trimming: 2 bases; junction bases outside the gene matches: 4.

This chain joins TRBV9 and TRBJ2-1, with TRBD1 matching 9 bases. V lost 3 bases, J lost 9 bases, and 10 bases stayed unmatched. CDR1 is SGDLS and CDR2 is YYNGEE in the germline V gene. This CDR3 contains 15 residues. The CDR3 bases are TGTGCCAGCAGCGAAAGTCCCCGGACAGGGGTTGAGCAGTTCTTC. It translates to CASSESPRTGVEQFF. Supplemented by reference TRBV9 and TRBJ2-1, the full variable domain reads DSGVTQTPKHLITATGQRVTLRCSPRSGDLSVYWYQQSLDQGLQFLIQYYNGEERAKGNILERFSAQQFPDLHSELNLSSLELGDSALYFCASSESPRTGVEQFFGPGTRLTVL.

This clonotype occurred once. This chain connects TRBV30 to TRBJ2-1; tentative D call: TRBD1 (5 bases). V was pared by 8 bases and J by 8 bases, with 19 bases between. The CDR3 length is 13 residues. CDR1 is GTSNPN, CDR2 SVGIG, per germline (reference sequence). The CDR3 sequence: CATSTVPVDEQFF. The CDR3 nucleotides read TGTGCCACGTCGACAGTCCCTGTCGATGAGCAGTTCTTC. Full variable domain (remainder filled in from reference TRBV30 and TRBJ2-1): SQTIHQWPATLVQPVGSPLSLECTVEGTSNPNLYWYRQAAGRGLQLLFYSVGIGQISSEVPQNLSASRPQDRQFILSSKKLLLSDSGFYLCATSTVPVDEQFFGPGTRLTVL.

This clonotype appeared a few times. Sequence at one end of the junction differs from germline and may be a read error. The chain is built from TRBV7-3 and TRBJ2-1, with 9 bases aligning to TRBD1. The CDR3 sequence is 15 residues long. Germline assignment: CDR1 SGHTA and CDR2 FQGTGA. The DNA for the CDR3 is TGTGCCAGCAGCTCGGGACAGGGAACATACAATGAGCGGTTCTTC. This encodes CASSSGQGTYNERFF.

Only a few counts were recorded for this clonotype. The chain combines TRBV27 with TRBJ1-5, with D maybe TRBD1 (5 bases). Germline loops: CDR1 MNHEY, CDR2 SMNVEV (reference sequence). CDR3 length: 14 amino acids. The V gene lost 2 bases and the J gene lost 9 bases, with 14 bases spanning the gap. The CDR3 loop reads CASSLRVAQGPQHF. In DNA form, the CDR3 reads TGTGCCAGCAGTTTACGTGTTGCCCAGGGGCCCCAGCATTTT.

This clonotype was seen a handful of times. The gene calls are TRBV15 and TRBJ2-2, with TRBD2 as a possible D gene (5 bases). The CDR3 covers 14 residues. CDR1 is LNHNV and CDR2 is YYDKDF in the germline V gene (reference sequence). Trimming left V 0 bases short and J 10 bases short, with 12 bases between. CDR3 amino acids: CATSRDLEVSELFF. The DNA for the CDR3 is TGTGCCACCAGCAGAGATCTGGAGGTATCGGAGCTGTTTTTT. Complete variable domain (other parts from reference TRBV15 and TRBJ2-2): DAMVIQNPRYQVTQFGKPVTLSCSQTLNHNVMYWYQQKSSQAPKLLFHYYDKDFNNEADTPDNFQSRRPNTSFCFLDIRSPGLGDTAMYLCATSRDLEVSELFFGEGSRLTVL.

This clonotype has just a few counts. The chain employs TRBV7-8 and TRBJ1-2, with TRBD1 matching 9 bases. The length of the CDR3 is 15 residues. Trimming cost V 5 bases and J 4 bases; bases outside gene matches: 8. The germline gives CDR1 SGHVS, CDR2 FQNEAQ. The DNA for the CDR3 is TGTGCCAGCAGCCCGAACGCGGACAGGGGCTATGGCTACACCTTC. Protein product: CASSPNADRGYGYTF.

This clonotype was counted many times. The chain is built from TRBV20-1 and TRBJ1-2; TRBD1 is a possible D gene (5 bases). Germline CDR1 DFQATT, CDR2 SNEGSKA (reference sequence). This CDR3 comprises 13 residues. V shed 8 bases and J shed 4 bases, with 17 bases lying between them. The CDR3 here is CSPPLGVSYGYTF. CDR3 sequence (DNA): TGCAGTCCTCCCCTGGGGGTGAGCTATGGCTACACCTTC.

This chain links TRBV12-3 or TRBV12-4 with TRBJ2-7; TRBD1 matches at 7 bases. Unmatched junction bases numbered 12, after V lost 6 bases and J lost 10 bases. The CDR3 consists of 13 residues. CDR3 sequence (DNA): TGTGCCAGCAGCCGGGACAGAGGAAACGTTCAGTACTTC. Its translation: CASSRDRGNVQYF.

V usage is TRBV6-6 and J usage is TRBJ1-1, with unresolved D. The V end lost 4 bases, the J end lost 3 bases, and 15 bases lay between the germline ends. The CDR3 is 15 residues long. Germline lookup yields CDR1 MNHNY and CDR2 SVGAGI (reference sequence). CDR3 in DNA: TGTGCCAGCAGTTTACTAGTGTATAAGGACACTGAAGCTTTCTTT. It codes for CASSLLVYKDTEAFF.

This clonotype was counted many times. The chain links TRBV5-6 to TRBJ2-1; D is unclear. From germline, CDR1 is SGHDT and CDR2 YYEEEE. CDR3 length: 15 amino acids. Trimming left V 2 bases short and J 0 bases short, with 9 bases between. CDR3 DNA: TGTGCCAGCAGCTTTGGACGGAGCTCCTACAATGAGCAGTTCTTC. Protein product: CASSFGRSSYNEQFF.

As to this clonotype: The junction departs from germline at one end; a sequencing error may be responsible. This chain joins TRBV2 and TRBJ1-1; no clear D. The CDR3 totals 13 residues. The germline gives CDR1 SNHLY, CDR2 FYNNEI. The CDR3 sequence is CANSRDRRSQAFF. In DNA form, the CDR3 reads TGTGCCAACAGTAGAGACCGCAGGTCTCAAGCTTTCTTT.

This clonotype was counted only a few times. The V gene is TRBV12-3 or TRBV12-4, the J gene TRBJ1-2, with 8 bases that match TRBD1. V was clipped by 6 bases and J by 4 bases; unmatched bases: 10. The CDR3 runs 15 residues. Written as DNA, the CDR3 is TGTGCCAGCAGCCCCGGACAGGGATTGGTCTATGGCTACACCTTC. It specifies CASSPGQGLVYGYTF.

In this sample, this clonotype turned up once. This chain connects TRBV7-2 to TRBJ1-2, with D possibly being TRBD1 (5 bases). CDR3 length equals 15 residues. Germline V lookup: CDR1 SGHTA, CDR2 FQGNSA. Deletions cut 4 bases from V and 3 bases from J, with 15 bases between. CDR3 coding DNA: TGTGCCAGCAGCTATGACGGCGGGGGTTACTATGGCTACACCTTC. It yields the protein CASSYDGGGYYGYTF.

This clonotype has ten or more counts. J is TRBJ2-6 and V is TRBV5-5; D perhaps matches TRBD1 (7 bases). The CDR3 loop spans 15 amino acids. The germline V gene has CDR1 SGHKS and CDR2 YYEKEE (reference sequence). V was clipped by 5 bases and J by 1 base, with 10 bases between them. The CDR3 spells CASREGASGANVLTF. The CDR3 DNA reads TGTGCCAGCAGGGAGGGGGCGTCTGGGGCCAACGTCCTGACTTTC.

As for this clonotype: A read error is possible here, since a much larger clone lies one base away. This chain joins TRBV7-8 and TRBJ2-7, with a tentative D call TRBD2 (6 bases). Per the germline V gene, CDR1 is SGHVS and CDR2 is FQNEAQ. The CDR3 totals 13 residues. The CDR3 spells CVSIAAASYEQYF. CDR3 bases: TGTGTCAGTATAGCGGCCGCCTCCTACGAGCAGTACTTC. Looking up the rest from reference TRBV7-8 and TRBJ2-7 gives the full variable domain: GAGVSQSPRYKVAKRGQDVALRCDPISGHVSLFWYQQALGQGPEFLTYFQNEAQLDKSGLPSDRFFAERPEGSVSTLKIQRTQQEDSAVYLCVSIAAASYEQYFGPGTRLTVT.

The CDR3 loop reads CASSKEAVDTQYF. CDR3 in DNA: TGTGCCAGCAGCAAAGAGGCAGTGGATACGCAGTATTTT. This chain joins TRBV21-1 and TRBJ2-3. TRBV21-1 is a pseudogene locus. This CDR3 has 13 amino acids.

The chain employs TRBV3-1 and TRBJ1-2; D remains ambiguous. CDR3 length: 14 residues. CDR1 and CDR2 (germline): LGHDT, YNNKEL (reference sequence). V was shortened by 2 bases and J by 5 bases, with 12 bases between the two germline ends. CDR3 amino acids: CASSQTPRGYGYTF. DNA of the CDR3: TGTGCCAGCAGCCAAACCCCTCGAGGGTATGGCTACACCTTC.

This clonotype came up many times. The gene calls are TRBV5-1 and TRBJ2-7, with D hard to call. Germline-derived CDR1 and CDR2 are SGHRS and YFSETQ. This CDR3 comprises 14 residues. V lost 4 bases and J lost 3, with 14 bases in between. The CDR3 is CASSTDASIYEQYF. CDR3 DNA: TGCGCCAGCAGCACCGACGCATCCATCTACGAGCAGTACTTC. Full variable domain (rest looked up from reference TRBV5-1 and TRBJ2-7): KAGVTQTPRYLIKTRGQQVTLSCSPISGHRSVSWYQQTPGQGLQFLFEYFSETQRNKGNFPGRFSGRQFSNSRSEMNVSTLELGDSALYLCASSTDASIYEQYFGPGTRLTVT.